This is a list of T cell receptor beta chains from one sample in a study of blood T cell repertoires in COVID-19. Repertoires were generated with immunoSEQ multiplex PCR, while TCRdb's copy carries only in-frame clones and drops some. The table includes 150,000 to 200,000 clones, about four fifths detected once. Sequenced: peripheral blood. Source of these receptors: a woman older than 75 with COVID-19, enrolled during active disease. The CDR3 runs from the conserved cysteine through the conserved F or W. Fields, in order: CDR3 protein, J gene, V gene.

CDR3aa: CASSVGIAGGSGGETQYF
j_gene: TRBJ2-5
v_gene: TRBV9

CDR3aa: CASSKGDRLPYEQYF
j_gene: TRBJ2-7
v_gene: TRBV21-1

CDR3aa: CASSFNPGSEAFF
j_gene: TRBJ1-1
v_gene: TRBV7-3

CDR3aa: CASSSGQGFGYTF
j_gene: TRBJ1-2
v_gene: TRBV12-3/TRBV12-4

CDR3aa: CASSIRQGVNTEAFF
j_gene: TRBJ1-1
v_gene: TRBV19

CDR3aa: CASSRQTGANTGELFF
j_gene: TRBJ2-2
v_gene: TRBV4-3

CDR3aa: CASSLGRTGTGELFF
j_gene: TRBJ2-2
v_gene: TRBV5-1

CDR3aa: CASSKGLFGNQPQHF
j_gene: TRBJ1-5
v_gene: TRBV5-8

CDR3aa: CATSDSRVTQYF
j_gene: TRBJ2-5
v_gene: TRBV24-1

CDR3aa: CASSGPGGRHTGELFF
j_gene: TRBJ2-2
v_gene: TRBV3-1/TRBV3-2

CDR3aa: CASSLQFSPGFPEAFF
j_gene: TRBJ1-1
v_gene: TRBV5-6

CDR3aa: CASSLGSLGYTF
j_gene: TRBJ1-2
v_gene: TRBV5-6

CDR3aa: CASSQRQGVDTEAFF
j_gene: TRBJ1-1
v_gene: TRBV18

CDR3aa: CASSETGLAAYEQYF
j_gene: TRBJ2-7
v_gene: TRBV6-1

CDR3aa: CASSINRASTEAFF
j_gene: TRBJ1-1
v_gene: TRBV19

CDR3aa: CASSFVGQGRAFF
j_gene: TRBJ1-1
v_gene: TRBV28

CDR3aa: CASSYSGGGSYGYTF
j_gene: TRBJ1-2
v_gene: TRBV6-5

CDR3aa: CASTTGLAFTDTQYF
j_gene: TRBJ2-3
v_gene: TRBV6-5

CDR3aa: CSGGDMLMNTEAFF
j_gene: TRBJ1-1
v_gene: TRBV29-1

CDR3aa: CASSPGTPNTEAFF
j_gene: TRBJ1-1
v_gene: TRBV5-6

CDR3aa: CASSVDPLRADTQYF
j_gene: TRBJ2-3
v_gene: TRBV9

CDR3aa: CASSFSSGANVLTF
j_gene: TRBJ2-6
v_gene: TRBV28

CDR3aa: CASSLMGGPSDTQYF
j_gene: TRBJ2-3
v_gene: TRBV9

CDR3aa: CASSLDRNSPLHF
j_gene: TRBJ1-6
v_gene: TRBV7-2

CDR3aa: CAGRQGTEQFF
j_gene: TRBJ2-1
v_gene: TRBV6-5

CDR3aa: CASSSTGTNYGYTF
j_gene: TRBJ1-2
v_gene: TRBV5-1

CDR3aa: CSVPSRVTPEAFF
j_gene: TRBJ1-1
v_gene: TRBV29-1

CDR3aa: CASSLEANQPQHF
j_gene: TRBJ1-5
v_gene: TRBV6-5

CDR3aa: CASRKREGGSPDTQYF
j_gene: TRBJ2-3
v_gene: TRBV3-1/TRBV3-2

CDR3aa: CASSYDRGMNTEAFF
j_gene: TRBJ1-1
v_gene: TRBV6-5

CDR3aa: CASSTRQGEYEQYF
j_gene: TRBJ2-7
v_gene: TRBV4-1

CDR3aa: CASPPGCTDTQYF
j_gene: TRBJ2-3
v_gene: TRBV12-2

CDR3aa: CASSQGQGSSYEQYF
j_gene: TRBJ2-7
v_gene: TRBV4-1

CDR3aa: CASSVGEGTIQYF
j_gene: TRBJ2-4
v_gene: TRBV9

CDR3aa: CASSFEGQAPWPQHF
j_gene: TRBJ1-5
v_gene: TRBV19

CDR3aa: CASSLGAGGRLHEQYF
j_gene: TRBJ2-7
v_gene: TRBV13

CDR3aa: CASSDQENTEAFF
j_gene: TRBJ1-1
v_gene: TRBV6-1

CDR3aa: CASRLYTEAFF
j_gene: TRBJ1-1
v_gene: TRBV7-9

CDR3aa: CASSQDAGATDTQYF
j_gene: TRBJ2-3
v_gene: TRBV4-2

CDR3aa: CASRHAAGGYYEQYF
j_gene: TRBJ2-7
v_gene: TRBV28

CDR3aa: CASSQTGWTEAFF
j_gene: TRBJ1-1
v_gene: TRBV28

CDR3aa: CASSDRQLNQPQHF
j_gene: TRBJ1-5
v_gene: TRBV2

CDR3aa: CASSQGFSGGAVTDTQYF
j_gene: TRBJ2-3
v_gene: TRBV14

CDR3aa: CASSYDRASDETQYF
j_gene: TRBJ2-5
v_gene: TRBV11-3

CDR3aa: CASSLALGAETQYF
j_gene: TRBJ2-5
v_gene: TRBV7-9

CDR3aa: CASSVQGQIQPQHF
j_gene: TRBJ1-5
v_gene: TRBV5-1

CDR3aa: CASSEDSGYTF
j_gene: TRBJ1-2
v_gene: TRBV2

CDR3aa: CSATTGSEQFF
j_gene: TRBJ2-1
v_gene: TRBV20-1

CDR3aa: CATSDLRGAETGELFF
j_gene: TRBJ2-2
v_gene: TRBV24-1

CDR3aa: CAWSGGGYNEQFF
j_gene: TRBJ2-1
v_gene: TRBV30

CDR3aa: CASSLGLAGTYEQYF
j_gene: TRBJ2-7
v_gene: TRBV13

CDR3aa: CASLHRASFNYGYTF
j_gene: TRBJ1-2
v_gene: TRBV19

CDR3aa: CATSDLSGTHNEQFF
j_gene: TRBJ2-1
v_gene: TRBV24-1

CDR3aa: CASSNPGGLITDTQYF
j_gene: TRBJ2-3
v_gene: TRBV2

CDR3aa: CASSTNNEQFF
j_gene: TRBJ2-1
v_gene: TRBV28

CDR3aa: CASSLTGRITEAFF
j_gene: TRBJ1-1
v_gene: TRBV5-1

CDR3aa: CASSRTGNQPQHF
j_gene: TRBJ1-5
v_gene: TRBV18

CDR3aa: CASSKVTGATNEKLFF
j_gene: TRBJ1-4
v_gene: TRBV4-2